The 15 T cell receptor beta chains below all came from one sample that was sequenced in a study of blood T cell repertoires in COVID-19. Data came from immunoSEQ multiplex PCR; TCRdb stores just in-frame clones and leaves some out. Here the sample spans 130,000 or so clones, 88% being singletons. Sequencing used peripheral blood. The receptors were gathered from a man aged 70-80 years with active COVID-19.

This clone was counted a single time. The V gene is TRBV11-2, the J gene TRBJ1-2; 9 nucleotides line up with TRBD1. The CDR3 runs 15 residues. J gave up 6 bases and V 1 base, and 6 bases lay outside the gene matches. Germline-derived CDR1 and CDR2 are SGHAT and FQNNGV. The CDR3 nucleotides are TGTGCCAGCAGCTTAGGGACAGGGGTGATCCATGGCTACACCTTC. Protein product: CASSLGTGVIHGYTF.

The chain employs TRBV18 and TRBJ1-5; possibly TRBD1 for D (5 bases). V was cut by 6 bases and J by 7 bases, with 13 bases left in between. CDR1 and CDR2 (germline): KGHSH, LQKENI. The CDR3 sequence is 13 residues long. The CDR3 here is CASSPGGEQPQHF. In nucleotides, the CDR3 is TGTGCCAGCTCCCCCGGAGGGGAACAGCCCCAGCATTTT.

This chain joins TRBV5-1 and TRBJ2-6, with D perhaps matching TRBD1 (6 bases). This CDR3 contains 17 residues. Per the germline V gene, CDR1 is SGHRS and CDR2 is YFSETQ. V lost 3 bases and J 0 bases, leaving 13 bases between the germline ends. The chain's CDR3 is CASSSDSRLSGANVLTF. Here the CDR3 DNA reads TGCGCCAGCAGCTCGGACAGTCGCCTCTCTGGGGCCAACGTCCTGACTTTC.

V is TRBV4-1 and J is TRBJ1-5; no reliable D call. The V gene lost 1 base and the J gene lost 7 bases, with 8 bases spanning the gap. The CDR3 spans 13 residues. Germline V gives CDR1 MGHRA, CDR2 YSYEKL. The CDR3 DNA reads TGCGCCAGCAGCCAAGCTTCGCAGCAGCCCCAGCATTTT. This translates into CASSQASQQPQHF.

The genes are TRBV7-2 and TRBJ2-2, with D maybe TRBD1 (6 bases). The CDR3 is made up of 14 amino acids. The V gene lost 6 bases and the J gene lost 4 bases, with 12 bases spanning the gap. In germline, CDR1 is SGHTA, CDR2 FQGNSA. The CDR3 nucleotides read TGTGCCAGCAGAAAACAGGGAGTCACCGGGGAGCTGTTTTTT. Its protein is CASRKQGVTGELFF.

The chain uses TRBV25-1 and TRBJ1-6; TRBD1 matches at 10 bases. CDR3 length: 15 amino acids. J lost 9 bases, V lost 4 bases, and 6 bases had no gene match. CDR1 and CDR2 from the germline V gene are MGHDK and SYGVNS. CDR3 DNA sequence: TGTGCCAGCAGTGGCCGGGACAGGGGAGGTTCACCCCTCCACTTT. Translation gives CASSGRDRGGSPLHF.

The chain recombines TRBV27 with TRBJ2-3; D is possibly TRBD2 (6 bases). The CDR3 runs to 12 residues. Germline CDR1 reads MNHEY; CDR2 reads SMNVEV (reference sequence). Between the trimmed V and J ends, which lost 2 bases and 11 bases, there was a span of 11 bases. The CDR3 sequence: CASSLAGRGQYF. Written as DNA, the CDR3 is TGTGCCAGCAGTTTAGCGGGAAGAGGGCAGTATTTT.

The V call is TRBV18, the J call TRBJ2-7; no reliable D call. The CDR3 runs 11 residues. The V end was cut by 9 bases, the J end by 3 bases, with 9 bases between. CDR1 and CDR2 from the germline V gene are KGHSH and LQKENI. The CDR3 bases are TGTGCCAGTAAATCCGGCTACGAGCAGTACTTC. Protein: CASKSGYEQYF. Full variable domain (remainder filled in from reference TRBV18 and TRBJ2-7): NAGVMQNPRHLVRRRGQEARLRCSPMKGHSHVYWYRQLPEEGLKFMVYLQKENIIDESGMPKERFSAEFPKEGPSILRIQQVVRGDSAAYFCASKSGYEQYFGPGTRLTVT.

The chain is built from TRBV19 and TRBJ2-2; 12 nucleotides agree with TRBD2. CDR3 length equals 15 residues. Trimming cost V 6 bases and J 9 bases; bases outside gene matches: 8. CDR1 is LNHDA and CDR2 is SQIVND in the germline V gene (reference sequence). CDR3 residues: CASRSGTSGSRELFF. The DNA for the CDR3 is TGTGCCAGTAGAAGCGGGACTAGCGGGTCCCGGGAGCTGTTTTTT. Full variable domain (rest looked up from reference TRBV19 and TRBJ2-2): DGGITQSPKYLFRKEGQNVTLSCEQNLNHDAMYWYRQDPGQGLRLIYYSQIVNDFQKGDIAEGYSVSREKKESFPLTVTSAQKNPTAFYLCASRSGTSGSRELFFGEGSRLTVL.

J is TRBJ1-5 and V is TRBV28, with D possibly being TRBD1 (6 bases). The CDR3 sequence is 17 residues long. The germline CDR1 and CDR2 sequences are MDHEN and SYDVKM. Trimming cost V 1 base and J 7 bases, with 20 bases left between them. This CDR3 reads CASSLLGYGGARQPQHF. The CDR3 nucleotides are TGTGCCAGCAGTTTATTGGGGTATGGGGGGGCCAGGCAGCCCCAGCATTTT.

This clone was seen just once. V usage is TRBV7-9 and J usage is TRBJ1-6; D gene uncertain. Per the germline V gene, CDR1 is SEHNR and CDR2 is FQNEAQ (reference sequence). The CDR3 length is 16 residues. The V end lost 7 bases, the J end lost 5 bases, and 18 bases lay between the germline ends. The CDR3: CASTVPRGGDNSPLHF. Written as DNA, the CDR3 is TGTGCCAGCACCGTCCCCCGGGGAGGAGATAATTCACCCCTCCACTTT.

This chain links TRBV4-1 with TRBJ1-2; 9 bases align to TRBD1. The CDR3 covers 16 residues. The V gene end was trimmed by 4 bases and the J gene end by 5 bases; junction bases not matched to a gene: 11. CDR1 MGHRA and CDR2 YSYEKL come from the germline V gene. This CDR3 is CASSLMWGQGGYGYTF. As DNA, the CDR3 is TGCGCCAGCAGCCTAATGTGGGGACAGGGAGGGTATGGCTACACCTTC.

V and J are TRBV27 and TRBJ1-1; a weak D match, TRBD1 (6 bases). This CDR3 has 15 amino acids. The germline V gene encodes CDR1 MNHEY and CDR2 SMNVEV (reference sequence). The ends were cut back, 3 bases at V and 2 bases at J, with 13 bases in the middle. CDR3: CASSFWGRGNTEAFF. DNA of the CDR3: TGTGCCAGCAGTTTTTGGGGCAGGGGAAACACTGAAGCTTTCTTT.

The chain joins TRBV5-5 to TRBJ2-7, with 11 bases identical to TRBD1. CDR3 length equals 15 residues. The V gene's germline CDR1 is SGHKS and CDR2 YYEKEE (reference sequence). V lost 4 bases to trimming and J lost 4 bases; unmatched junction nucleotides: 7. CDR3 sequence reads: CASSEVGTGGYEQYF. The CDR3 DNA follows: TGTGCCAGCAGCGAGGTCGGGACAGGGGGATACGAGCAGTACTTC.

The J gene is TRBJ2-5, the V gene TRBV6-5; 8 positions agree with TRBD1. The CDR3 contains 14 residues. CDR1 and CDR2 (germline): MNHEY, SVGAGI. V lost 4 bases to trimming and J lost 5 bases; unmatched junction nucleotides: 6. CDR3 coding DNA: TGTGCCAGCAGTTTTTACAGGGGGAAGGAGACCCAGTACTTC. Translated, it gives CASSFYRGKETQYF.